The source of this TCR beta chain is a study of cytomegalovirus exposure and HLA in healthy donors. This clone appeared a single time. The protocol was immunoSEQ multiplex PCR, while the TCRdb copy is restricted to in-frame clones and leaves out a portion. The sample has approximately 76,000 clones, around 94% seen once. The CDR3 is 13 residues long. The V gene's germline CDR1 is LNHDA and CDR2 SQIVND (reference sequence). V lost 5 bases and J 1 base, leaving 8 bases between the germline ends. This rearrangement joins TRBV19 to TRBJ1-1; D is undetermined. Sequences were obtained from PBMCs. This TCR was sampled from a woman in her late teens or twenties in good health and CMV-seropositive. The CDR3 reads CASSQASNTEAFF. The CDR3 DNA follows: TGTGCCAGTAGTCAGGCCTCGAACACTGAAGCTTTCTTT.